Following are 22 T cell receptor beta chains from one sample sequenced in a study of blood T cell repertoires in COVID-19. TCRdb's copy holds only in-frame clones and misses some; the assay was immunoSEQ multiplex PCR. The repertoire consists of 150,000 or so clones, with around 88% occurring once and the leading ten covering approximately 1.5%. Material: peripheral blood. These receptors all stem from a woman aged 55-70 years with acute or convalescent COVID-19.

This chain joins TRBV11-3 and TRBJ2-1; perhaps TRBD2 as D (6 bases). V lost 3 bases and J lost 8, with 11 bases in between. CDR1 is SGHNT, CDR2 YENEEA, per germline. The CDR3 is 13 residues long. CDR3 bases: TGTGCCAGCAGCTTTCAGGGAGGAGATGAGCAGTTCTTC. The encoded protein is CASSFQGGDEQFF.

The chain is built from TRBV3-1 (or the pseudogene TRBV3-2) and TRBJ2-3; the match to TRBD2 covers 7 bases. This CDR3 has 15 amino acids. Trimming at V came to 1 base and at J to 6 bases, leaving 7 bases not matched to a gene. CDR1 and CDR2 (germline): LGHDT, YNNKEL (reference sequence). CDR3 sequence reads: CASSQGGSGFDTQYF. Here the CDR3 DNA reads TGTGCCAGCAGCCAAGGCGGGAGCGGGTTTGATACGCAGTATTTT.

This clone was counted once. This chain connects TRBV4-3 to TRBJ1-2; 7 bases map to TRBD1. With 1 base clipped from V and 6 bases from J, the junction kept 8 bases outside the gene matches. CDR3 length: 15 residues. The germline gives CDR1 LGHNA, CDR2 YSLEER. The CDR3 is CASSQGEGTEHGYTF. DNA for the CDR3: TGCGCCAGCAGCCAAGGAGAGGGGACAGAACATGGCTACACCTTC.

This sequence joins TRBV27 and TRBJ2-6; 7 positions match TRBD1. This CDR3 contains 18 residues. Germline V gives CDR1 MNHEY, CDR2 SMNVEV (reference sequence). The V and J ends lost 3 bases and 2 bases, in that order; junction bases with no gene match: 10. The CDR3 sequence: CASSFSRQGRTGANVLTF. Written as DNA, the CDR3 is TGTGCCAGCAGTTTTTCTCGACAGGGTAGGACTGGGGCCAACGTCCTGACTTTC. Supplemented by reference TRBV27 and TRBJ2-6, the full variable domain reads EAQVTQNPRYLITVTGKKLTVTCSQNMNHEYMSWYRQDPGLGLRQIYYSMNVEVTDKGDVPEGYKVSRKEKRNFPLILESPSPNQTSLYFCASSFSRQGRTGANVLTFGAGSRLTVL.

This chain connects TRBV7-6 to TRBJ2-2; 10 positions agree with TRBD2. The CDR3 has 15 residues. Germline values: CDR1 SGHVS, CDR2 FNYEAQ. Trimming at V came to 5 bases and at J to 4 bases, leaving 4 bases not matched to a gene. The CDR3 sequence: CASSPERGGTGELFF. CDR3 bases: TGTGCCAGCAGCCCCGAGCGGGGGGGCACCGGGGAGCTGTTTTTT.

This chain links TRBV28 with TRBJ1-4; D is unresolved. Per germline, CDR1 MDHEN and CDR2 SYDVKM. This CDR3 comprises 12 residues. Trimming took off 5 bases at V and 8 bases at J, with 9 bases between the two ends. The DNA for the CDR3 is TGTGCCAGCAGTCCCGTGGAGGAAAAACTGTTTTTT. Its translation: CASSPVEEKLFF.

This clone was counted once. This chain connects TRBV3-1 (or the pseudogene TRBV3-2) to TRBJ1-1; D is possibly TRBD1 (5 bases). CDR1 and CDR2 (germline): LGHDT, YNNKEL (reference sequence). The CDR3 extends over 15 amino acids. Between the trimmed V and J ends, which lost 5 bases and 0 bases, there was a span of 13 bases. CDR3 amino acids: CASSSPDNLNTEAFF. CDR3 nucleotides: TGTGCCAGCAGCTCTCCGGACAATCTGAACACTGAAGCTTTCTTT.

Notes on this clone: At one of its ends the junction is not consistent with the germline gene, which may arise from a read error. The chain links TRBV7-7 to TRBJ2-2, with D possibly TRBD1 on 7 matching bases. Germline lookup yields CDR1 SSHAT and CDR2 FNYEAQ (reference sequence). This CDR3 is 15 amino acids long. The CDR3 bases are TGTGCTAGCAGCTTAGAGGGGGCCACAGGGACTGGACTGTTTTTT. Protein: CASSLEGATGTGLFF.

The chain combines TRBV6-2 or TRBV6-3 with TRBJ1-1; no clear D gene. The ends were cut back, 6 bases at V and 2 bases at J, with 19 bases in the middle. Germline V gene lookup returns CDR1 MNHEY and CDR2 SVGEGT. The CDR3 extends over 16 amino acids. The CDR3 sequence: CASSSAAIWKNTEAFF. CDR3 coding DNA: TGTGCCAGCAGCTCCGCGGCCATTTGGAAAAACACTGAAGCTTTCTTT.

The CDR3 nucleotides are TGTGCCAGCAGTGGGCAGGACTATCAGCCCCAGCATTTT. Its protein is CASSGQDYQPQHF. This chain uses TRBV2 with TRBJ1-5; no clear D. Trimming took 4 bases from V and 5 from J, leaving 9 bases between them. The CDR3 runs to 13 residues. Germline values: CDR1 SNHLY, CDR2 FYNNEI.

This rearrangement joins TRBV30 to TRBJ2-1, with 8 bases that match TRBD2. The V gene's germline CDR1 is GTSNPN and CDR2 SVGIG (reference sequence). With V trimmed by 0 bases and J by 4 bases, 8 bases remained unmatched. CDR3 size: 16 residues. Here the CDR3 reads CAWSVNWLAGYNEQFF. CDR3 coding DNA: TGTGCCTGGAGTGTAAACTGGCTAGCGGGTTACAATGAGCAGTTCTTC.

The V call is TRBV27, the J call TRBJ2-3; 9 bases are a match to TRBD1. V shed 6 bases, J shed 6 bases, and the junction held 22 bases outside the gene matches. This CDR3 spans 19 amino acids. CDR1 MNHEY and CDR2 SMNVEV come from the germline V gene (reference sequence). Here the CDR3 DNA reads TGTGCCAGCAGCCAAAACCCCTACCCCAGGGGACAGGGTTCTGATACGCAGTATTTT. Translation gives CASSQNPYPRGQGSDTQYF.

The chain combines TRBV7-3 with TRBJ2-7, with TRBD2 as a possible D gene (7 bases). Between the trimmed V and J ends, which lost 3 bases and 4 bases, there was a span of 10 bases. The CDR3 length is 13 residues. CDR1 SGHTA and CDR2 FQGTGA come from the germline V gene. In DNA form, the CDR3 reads TGTGCCAGCAGCTTGGGAGGGGGGTACGAGCAGTACTTC. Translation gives CASSLGGGYEQYF.

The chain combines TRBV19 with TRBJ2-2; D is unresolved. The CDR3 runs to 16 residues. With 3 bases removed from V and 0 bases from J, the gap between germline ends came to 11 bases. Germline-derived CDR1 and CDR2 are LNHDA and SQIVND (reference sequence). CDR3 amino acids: CASSIWAPSNTGELFF. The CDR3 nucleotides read TGTGCCAGTAGTATCTGGGCCCCTTCGAACACCGGGGAGCTGTTTTTT. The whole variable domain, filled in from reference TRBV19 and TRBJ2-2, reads DGGITQSPKYLFRKEGQNVTLSCEQNLNHDAMYWYRQDPGQGLRLIYYSQIVNDFQKGDIAEGYSVSREKKESFPLTVTSAQKNPTAFYLCASSIWAPSNTGELFFGEGSRLTVL.

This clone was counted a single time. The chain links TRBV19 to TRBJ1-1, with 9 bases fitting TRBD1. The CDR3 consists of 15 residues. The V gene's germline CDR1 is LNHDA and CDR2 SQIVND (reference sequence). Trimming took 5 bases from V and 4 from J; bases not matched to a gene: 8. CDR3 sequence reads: CASSQTQGAVTEAFF. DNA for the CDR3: TGTGCCAGTAGTCAAACACAGGGGGCAGTCACTGAAGCTTTCTTT.

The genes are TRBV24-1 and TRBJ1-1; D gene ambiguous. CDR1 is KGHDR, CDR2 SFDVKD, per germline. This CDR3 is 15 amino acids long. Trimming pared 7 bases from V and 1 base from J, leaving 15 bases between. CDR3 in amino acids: CATRAALGANTEAFF. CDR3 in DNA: TGTGCCACCAGGGCCGCGTTGGGAGCGAACACTGAAGCTTTCTTT.

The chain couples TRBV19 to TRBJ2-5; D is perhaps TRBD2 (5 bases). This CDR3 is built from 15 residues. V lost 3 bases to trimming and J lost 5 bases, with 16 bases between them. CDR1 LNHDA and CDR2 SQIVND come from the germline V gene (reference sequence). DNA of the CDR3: TGTGCCAGTAGTATCCGGCTATTTGACTACGAGACCCAGTACTTC. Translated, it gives CASSIRLFDYETQYF.

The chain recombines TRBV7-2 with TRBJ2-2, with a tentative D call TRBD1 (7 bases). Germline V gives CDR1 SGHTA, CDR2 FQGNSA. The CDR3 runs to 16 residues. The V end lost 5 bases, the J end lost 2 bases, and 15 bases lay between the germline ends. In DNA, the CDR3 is TGTGCCAGCAGCACTCGGAGGGACAGCAACACCGGGGAGCTGTTTTTT. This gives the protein CASSTRRDSNTGELFF. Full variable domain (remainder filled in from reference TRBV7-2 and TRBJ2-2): GAGVSQSPSNKVTEKGKDVELRCDPISGHTALYWYRQSLGQGLEFLIYFQGNSAPDKSGLPSDRFSAERTGGSVSTLTIQRTQQEDSAVYLCASSTRRDSNTGELFFGEGSRLTVL.

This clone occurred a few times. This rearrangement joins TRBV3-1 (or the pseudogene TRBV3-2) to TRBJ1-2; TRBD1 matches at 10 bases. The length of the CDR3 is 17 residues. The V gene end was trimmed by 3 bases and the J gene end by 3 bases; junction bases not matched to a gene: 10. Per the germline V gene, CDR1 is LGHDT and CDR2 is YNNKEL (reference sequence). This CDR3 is CASSHPMGQGRDYGYTF. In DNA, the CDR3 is TGTGCCAGCAGCCACCCCATGGGACAGGGGCGGGACTATGGCTACACCTTC.

The CDR3 protein is CASSLGDTNSYEQYF. CDR3 coding DNA: TGTGCCAGCAGCTTAGGGGACACCAACTCCTACGAGCAGTACTTC. The chain links TRBV7-9 to TRBJ2-7; D is possibly TRBD1 (6 bases). Germline V lookup: CDR1 SEHNR, CDR2 FQNEAQ (reference sequence). The CDR3 is made up of 15 amino acids. V gave up 1 base and J gave up 0 bases, with 10 bases separating them.

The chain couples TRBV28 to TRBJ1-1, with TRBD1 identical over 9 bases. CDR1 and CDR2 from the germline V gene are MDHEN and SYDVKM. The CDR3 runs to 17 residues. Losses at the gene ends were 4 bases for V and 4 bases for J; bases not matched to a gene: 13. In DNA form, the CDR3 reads TGTGCCAGCAGTTCCCCACACGCCGGGACAGGGATCACTGAAGCTTTCTTT. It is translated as CASSSPHAGTGITEAFF.

The CDR3 sequence is CASSLEGQGQYF. CDR3 DNA sequence: TGCGCCAGCAGCTTGGAGGGGCAGGGACAGTACTTC. The chain recombines TRBV5-1 with TRBJ2-7; the D gene is possibly TRBD1 (5 bases). Germline CDR1 and CDR2: SGHRS and YFSETQ. The CDR3 totals 12 residues. Trimming removed 0 bases from V and 10 bases from J, with 11 bases in between.